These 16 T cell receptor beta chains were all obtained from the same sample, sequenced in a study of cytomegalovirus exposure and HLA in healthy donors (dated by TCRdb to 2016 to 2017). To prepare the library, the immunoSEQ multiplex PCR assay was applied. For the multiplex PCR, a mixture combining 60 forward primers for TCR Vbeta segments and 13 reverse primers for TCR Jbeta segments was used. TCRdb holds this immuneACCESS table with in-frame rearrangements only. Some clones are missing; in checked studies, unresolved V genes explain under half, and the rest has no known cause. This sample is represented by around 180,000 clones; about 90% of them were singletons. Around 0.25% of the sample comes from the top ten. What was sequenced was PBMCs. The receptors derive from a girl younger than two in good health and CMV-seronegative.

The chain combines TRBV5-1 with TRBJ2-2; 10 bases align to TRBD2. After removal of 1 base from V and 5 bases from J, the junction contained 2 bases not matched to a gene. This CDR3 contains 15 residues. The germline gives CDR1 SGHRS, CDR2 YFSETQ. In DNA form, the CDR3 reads TGCGCCAGCAGCTTGAGCGGGAGGGCAACCGGGGAGCTGTTTTTT. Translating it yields CASSLSGRATGELFF. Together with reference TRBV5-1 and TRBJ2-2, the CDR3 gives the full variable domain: KAGVTQTPRYLIKTRGQQVTLSCSPISGHRSVSWYQQTPGQGLQFLFEYFSETQRNKGNFPGRFSGRQFSNSRSEMNVSTLELGDSALYLCASSLSGRATGELFFGEGSRLTVL.

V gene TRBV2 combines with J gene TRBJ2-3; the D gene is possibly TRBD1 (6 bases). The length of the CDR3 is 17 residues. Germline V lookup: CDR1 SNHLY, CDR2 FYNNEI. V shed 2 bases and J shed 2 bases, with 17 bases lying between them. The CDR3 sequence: CASSESETGLDTDTQYF. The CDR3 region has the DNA TGTGCCAGCAGTGAATCTGAGACAGGTTTGGACACAGATACGCAGTATTTT.

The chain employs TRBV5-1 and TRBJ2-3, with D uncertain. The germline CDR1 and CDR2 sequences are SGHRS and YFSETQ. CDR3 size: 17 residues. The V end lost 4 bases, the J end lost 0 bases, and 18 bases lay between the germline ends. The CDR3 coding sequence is TGCGCCAGCAGCCTGCCGGAGTCATCTCTGAGCACAGATACGCAGTATTTT. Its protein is CASSLPESSLSTDTQYF.

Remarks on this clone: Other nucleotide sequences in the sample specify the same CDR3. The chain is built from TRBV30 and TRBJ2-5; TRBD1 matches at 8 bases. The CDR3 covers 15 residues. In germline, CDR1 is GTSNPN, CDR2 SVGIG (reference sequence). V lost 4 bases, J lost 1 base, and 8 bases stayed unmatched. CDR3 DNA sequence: TGTGCCTGGAAGCTTCGGGACAGGCGCCAAGAGACCCAGTACTTC. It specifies CAWKLRDRRQETQYF.

CDR3: CASSEVISGGYEQYF. The CDR3 DNA sequence: TGTGCCAGCAGTGAAGTGATATCGGGGGGCTACGAGCAGTACTTC. V usage is TRBV2 and J usage is TRBJ2-7; 7 bases line up with TRBD2. The CDR3 loop spans 15 amino acids. V dropped 1 base and J dropped 3; count of bases not matched to a gene: 6. Germline lookup yields CDR1 SNHLY and CDR2 FYNNEI.

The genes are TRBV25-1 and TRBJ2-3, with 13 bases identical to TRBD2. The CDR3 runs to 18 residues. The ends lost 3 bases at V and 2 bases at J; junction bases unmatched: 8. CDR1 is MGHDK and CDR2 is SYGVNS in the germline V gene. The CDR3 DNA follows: TGTGCCAGCAGTGAGCCCGAACTAGCGGGAGGGCCCACAGATACGCAGTATTTT. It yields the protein CASSEPELAGGPTDTQYF. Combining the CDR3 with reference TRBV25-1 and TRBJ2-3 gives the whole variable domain EADIYQTPRYLVIGTGKKITLECSQTMGHDKMYWYQQDPGMELHLIHYSYGVNSTEKGDLSSESTVSRIRTEHFPLTLESARPSHTSQYLCASSEPELAGGPTDTQYFGPGTRLTVL.

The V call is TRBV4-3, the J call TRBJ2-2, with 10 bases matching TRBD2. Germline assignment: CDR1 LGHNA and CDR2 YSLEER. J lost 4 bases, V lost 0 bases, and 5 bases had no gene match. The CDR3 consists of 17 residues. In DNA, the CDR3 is TGCGCCAGCAGCCAAGATAGAGCGGGAGGGGGCACCGGGGAGCTGTTTTTT. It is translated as CASSQDRAGGGTGELFF.

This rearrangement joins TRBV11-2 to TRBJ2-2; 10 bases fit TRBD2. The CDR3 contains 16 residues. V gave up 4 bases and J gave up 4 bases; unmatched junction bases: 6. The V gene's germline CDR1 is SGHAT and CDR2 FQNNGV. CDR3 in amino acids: CASSSVAGGLTGELFF. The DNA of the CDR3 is TGTGCCAGCAGCTCCGTAGCGGGGGGCCTCACCGGGGAGCTGTTTTTT.

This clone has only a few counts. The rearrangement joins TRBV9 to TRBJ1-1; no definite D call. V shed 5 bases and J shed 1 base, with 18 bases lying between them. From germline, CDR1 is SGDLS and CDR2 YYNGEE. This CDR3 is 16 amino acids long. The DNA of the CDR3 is TGTGCCAGCAGTCGGACCCACAGCGGCCAGAACACTGAAGCTTTCTTT. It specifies CASSRTHSGQNTEAFF.

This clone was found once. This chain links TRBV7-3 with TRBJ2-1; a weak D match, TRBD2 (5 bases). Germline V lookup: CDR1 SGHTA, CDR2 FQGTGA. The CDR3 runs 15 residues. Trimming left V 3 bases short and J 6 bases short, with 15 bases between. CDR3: CASSFHEGGSNEQFF. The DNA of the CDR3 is TGTGCCAGCAGCTTCCACGAGGGTGGTTCCAATGAGCAGTTCTTC.

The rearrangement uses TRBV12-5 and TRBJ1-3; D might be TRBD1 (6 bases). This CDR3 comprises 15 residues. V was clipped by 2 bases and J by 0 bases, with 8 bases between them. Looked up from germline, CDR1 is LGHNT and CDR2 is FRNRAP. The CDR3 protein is CASGLHRASGNTIYF. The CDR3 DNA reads TGTGCTAGTGGTTTGCACAGGGCCTCTGGAAACACCATATATTTT.

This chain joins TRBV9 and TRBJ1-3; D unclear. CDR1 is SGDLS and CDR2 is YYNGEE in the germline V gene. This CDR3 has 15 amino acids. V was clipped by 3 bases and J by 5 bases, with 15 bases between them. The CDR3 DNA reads TGTGCCAGCAGCGCGTCCCCAGGTCTCCGAAACACCATATATTTT. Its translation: CASSASPGLRNTIYF.

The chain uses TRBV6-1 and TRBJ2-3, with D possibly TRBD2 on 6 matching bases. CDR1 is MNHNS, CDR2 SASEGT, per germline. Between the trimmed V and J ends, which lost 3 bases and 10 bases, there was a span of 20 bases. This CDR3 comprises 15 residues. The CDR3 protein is CASSELSGTSSAQYF. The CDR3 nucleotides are TGTGCCAGCAGTGAGCTTTCGGGTACTAGCTCAGCGCAGTATTTT.

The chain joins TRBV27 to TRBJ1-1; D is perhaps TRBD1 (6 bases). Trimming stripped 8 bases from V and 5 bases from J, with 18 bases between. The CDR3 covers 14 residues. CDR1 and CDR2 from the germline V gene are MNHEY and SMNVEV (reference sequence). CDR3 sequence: CASGPTGLGTEAFF. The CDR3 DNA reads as TGTGCCAGCGGCCCCACAGGGCTGGGGACTGAAGCTTTCTTT.

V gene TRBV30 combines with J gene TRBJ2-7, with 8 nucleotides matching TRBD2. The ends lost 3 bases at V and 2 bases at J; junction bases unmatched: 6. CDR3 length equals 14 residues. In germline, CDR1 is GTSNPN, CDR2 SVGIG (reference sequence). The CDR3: CAWRRSGGAYEQYF. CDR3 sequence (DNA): TGTGCCTGGAGAAGAAGCGGGGGAGCCTACGAGCAGTACTTC.

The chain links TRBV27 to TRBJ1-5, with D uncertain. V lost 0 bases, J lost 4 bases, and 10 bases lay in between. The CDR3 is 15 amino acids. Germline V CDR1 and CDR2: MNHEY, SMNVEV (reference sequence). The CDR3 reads CASSLSSSGNQPQHF. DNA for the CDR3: TGTGCCAGCAGTTTATCGTCGTCGGGTAATCAGCCCCAGCATTTT.